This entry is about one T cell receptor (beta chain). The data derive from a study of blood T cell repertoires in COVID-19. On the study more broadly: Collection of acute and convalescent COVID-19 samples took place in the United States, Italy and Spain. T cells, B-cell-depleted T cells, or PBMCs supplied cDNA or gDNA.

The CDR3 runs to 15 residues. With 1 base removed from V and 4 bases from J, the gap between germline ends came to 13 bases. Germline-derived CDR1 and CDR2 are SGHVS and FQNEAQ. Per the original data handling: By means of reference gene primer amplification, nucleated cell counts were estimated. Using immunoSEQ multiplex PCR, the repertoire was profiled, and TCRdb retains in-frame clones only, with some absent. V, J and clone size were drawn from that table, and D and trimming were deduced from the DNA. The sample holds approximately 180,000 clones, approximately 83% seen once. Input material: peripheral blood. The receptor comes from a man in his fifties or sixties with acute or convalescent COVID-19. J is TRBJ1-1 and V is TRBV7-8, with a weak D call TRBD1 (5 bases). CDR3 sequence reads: CASSLVPGRGTEAFF. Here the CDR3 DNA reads TGTGCCAGCAGCTTAGTACCAGGGAGGGGCACTGAAGCTTTCTTT.